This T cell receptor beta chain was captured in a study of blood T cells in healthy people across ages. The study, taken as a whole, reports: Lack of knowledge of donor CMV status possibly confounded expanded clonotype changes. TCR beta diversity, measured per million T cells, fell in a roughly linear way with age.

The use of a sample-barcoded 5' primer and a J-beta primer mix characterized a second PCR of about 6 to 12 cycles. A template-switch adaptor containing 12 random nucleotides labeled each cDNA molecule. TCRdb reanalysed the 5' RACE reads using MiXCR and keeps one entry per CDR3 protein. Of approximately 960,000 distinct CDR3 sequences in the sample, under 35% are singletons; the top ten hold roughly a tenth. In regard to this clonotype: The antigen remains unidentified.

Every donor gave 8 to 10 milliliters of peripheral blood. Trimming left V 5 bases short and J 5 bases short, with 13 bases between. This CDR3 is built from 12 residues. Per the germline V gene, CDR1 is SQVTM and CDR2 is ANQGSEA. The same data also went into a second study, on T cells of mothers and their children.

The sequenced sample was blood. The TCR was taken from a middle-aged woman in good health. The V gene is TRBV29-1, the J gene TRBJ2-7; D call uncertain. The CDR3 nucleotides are TGCAGCGTTATCTACGAGCGCCACGAGCAGTACTTC. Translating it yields CSVIYERHEQYF.